One and the same sample provided the 15 T cell receptor beta chains below, sequenced in a study of blood T cells in healthy people across ages. The authors ran a second PCR of roughly 6 to 11 cycles using a sample-barcoded 5' primer and a J-beta primer mix. TCRdb re-analysed the 5' RACE reads in MiXCR, keeping a single row per CDR3 protein. This table holds around 940,000 distinct CDR3 sequences, just over 50% found once. The specimen sequenced was blood. All receptors derive from a woman in her sixties in good health.

This clonotype showed up just a few times. The chain carries TRBV7-9 and TRBJ2-7, with D perhaps TRBD2 (6 bases). CDR3 size: 12 residues. Germline loops: CDR1 SEHNR, CDR2 FQNEAQ (reference sequence). The V end was cut by 5 bases, the J end by 4 bases, with 9 bases between. The CDR3 DNA is TGTGCCAGCAGCCGACTAGTTTACGAGCAGTACTTC. Encoded protein: CASSRLVYEQYF.

The sample holds a few counts of this clonotype. The chain joins TRBV12-3 or TRBV12-4 to TRBJ2-1; TRBD1 or TRBD2 may be the D gene (6 bases each). V lost 5 bases, J lost 11 bases, and 13 bases lay in between. The CDR3 is 12 amino acids. In nucleotides, the CDR3 is TGTGCCAGCAGTGGTGGGGGGCCCCAGCAGTTCTTC. It is translated as CASSGGGPQQFF.

The rearrangement uses TRBV7-8 and TRBJ2-1, with 13 bases that match TRBD2. The CDR3 contains 18 residues. CDR1 and CDR2 from the germline V gene are SGHVS and FQNEAQ. V trimming: 5 bases; J trimming: 4 bases; junction bases outside the gene matches: 11. The CDR3 DNA sequence: TGTGCCAGCAGCCCAGGACTAGCGGGAGCGGTGAGGTACAATGAGCAGTTCTTC. Encoded protein: CASSPGLAGAVRYNEQFF.

The CDR3 DNA sequence: TGTGCCAGCAGCCCGGCTGGGTTGAGTGGAGAGCAGTACTTC. It encodes CASSPAGLSGEQYF. The V call is TRBV7-6, the J call TRBJ2-4, with D hard to call. The CDR3 is 14 amino acids. Trimming stripped 5 bases from V and 13 bases from J, with 21 bases between. Germline CDR1 reads SGHVS; CDR2 reads FNYEAQ.

The chain is built from TRBV5-5 and TRBJ2-3, with 14 nucleotides matching TRBD2. Germline V lookup: CDR1 SGHKS, CDR2 YYEKEE (reference sequence). V trimming: 3 bases; J trimming: 4 bases; junction bases outside the gene matches: 10. The CDR3 sequence is 18 residues long. As DNA, the CDR3 is TGTGCCAGCAGCTCTATCGGGACTAGCGGGAGAGGGGCAGATACGCAGTATTTT. It translates to CASSSIGTSGRGADTQYF.

In its sample, this clonotype was seen many times. V is TRBV20-1 and J is TRBJ2-1; the match to TRBD2 covers 10 bases. The length of the CDR3 is 15 residues. The germline CDR1 and CDR2 sequences are DFQATT and SNEGSKA (reference sequence). The junction had 8 bases not matched to a gene; V was cut back by 5 bases and J by 4 bases. The CDR3 region is CSALKREGVYNEQFF. DNA for the CDR3: TGCAGTGCTCTGAAGCGGGAGGGGGTATACAATGAGCAGTTCTTC.

In DNA, the CDR3 is TGCAGTGCTAGTAGTTTGACTCACGGGGGCGATGAGCAGTTCTTC. It is translated as CSASSLTHGGDEQFF. This chain uses TRBV20-1 with TRBJ2-1, with D perhaps matching TRBD1 or TRBD2 (6 bases each). The V end lost 3 bases, the J end lost 8 bases, and 20 bases lay between the germline ends. The V gene's germline CDR1 is DFQATT and CDR2 SNEGSKA (reference sequence). The CDR3 is 15 residues long.

This clonotype occurred a few times. V and J are TRBV7-9 and TRBJ1-5; a possible D gene is TRBD1 (6 bases). CDR3 size: 14 residues. V lost 5 bases to trimming and J lost 8 bases, with 16 bases between them. Germline-derived CDR1 and CDR2 are SEHNR and FQNEAQ (reference sequence). CDR3 nucleotides: TGTGCCAGCAGCCCCGGCGGGGGACACAAGCCCCAGCATTTT. It yields the protein CASSPGGGHKPQHF.

J is TRBJ2-5 and V is TRBV7-2, with 7 bases matching TRBD2. Germline-derived CDR1 and CDR2 are SGHTA and FQGNSA. This CDR3 contains 16 residues. The V gene end was trimmed by 5 bases and the J gene end by 3 bases; junction bases not matched to a gene: 12. The CDR3 nucleotides read TGTGCCAGCAGCCCCGAGACCGGGACTACGAAAGAGACCCAGTACTTC. Its protein is CASSPETGTTKETQYF.

This clonotype was seen a few times. This rearrangement joins TRBV15 to TRBJ2-5; perhaps TRBD2 as D (6 bases). In germline, CDR1 is LNHNV, CDR2 YYDKDF (reference sequence). V lost 0 bases, J lost 5 bases, and 10 bases lay in between. This CDR3 is 14 amino acids long. The CDR3 reads CATSRDWGLETQYF. The CDR3 region has the DNA TGTGCCACCAGCAGAGATTGGGGACTCGAGACCCAGTACTTC.

This clonotype is a singleton in its sample. A junction end diverges from the germline sequence, so it may reflect a read error. V usage is TRBV6-6 and J usage is TRBJ2-1, with TRBD1 identical over 7 bases. The CDR3 extends over 13 amino acids. The germline CDR1 and CDR2 sequences are MNHNY and SVGAGI (reference sequence). CDR3 nucleotide sequence: TGTGCCGGCAGTTGGGACAGCTACAATGAGCAGTTCTTC. Translating gives CAGSWDSYNEQFF.

The V and J genes are TRBV28 and TRBJ1-2; D remains unclear. Germline CDR1 and CDR2: MDHEN and SYDVKM. The CDR3 spans 16 residues. V was clipped by 5 bases and J by 1 base, with 17 bases between them. CDR3 coding DNA: TGTGCCAGCAGTCGGTCACACAAACCGATTAACTATGGCTACACCTTC. Amino acids: CASSRSHKPINYGYTF.

Only a few counts were recorded for this clonotype. The CDR3 is CASSPMGGGPHEQYF. CDR3 sequence (DNA): TGTGCCAGCAGTCCTATGGGGGGAGGGCCCCACGAGCAGTACTTC. This sequence joins TRBV6-2 or TRBV6-3 and TRBJ2-7, with TRBD2 matching over 7 bases. The junction had 12 bases not matched to a gene; V was cut back by 5 bases and J by 5 bases. The CDR3 consists of 15 residues. From germline, CDR1 is MNHEY and CDR2 SVGEGT.

The chain employs TRBV7-9 and TRBJ2-3; D might be TRBD1 or TRBD2, each matching 5 bases. Germline lookup yields CDR1 SEHNR and CDR2 FQNEAQ (reference sequence). The CDR3 totals 17 residues. V was trimmed by 0 bases and J by 1 base, leaving 14 bases between them. CDR3 sequence (DNA): TGTGCCAGCAGCTTAGCCGCCACTAGGGACGGCACAGATACGCAGTATTTT. This codes for CASSLAATRDGTDTQYF.

This chain joins TRBV6-2 or TRBV6-3 and TRBJ2-1; D may be TRBD1 (5 bases). The germline V and J ends were trimmed by 2 bases and 6 bases, with 17 bases remaining between them. Germline CDR1 is MNHEY and CDR2 is SVGEGT. There are 16 residues in the CDR3. CDR3 DNA sequence: TGTGCCAGCAGTTACGGTCGGCAGGGTCCCCCCAATGAGCAGTTCTTC. It specifies CASSYGRQGPPNEQFF.